The T cell receptor (beta chain) described here comes from a study of blood T cell repertoires in COVID-19 (TCRdb year 2020). Looking at the study overall: Collaborator samples came from the United States, Italy and Spain and covered acute and convalescent phases of COVID-19. The sample metadata nearly always contained a de-identified subject ID, COVID-19 status, age in years and sex. The samples were drawn from the first 160 participants of the ongoing ImmuneRACE study and from some 1,300 subjects provided by 6 global collaborators. The repertoires were released in a freely available public database intended as a resource for research on the immune response to SARS-CoV-2. Where available, HLA class I and class II types were obtained from metadata supplied by the sample provider rather than from assay-based typing. Subjects who had been exposed to COVID-19, were actively infected with it, or had recovered from it provided the deeply sampled blood TCRbeta repertoires that made up the dataset. The prospective study material was composed of cDNA or gDNA derived from T cells, B-cell-depleted T cells, or PBMCs. Summary of the overall study and its limitations: The quantity of clinical and demographic metadata differed by source and by participant and was supplied without curation.

TCRbeta CDR3 regions were amplified from genomic DNA by means of the immunoSEQ Assay, a bias-controlled multiplex PCR. The paper's processing steps were these. The number of nucleated cells in each sample was estimated by amplification of reference gene primers within the assay. To quantify the absolute abundance of each unique TCRbeta CDR3 rearrangement, sequence reads were collapsed and filtered. For each sample, productive Simpson clonality was calculated as the square root of Simpson's diversity index over productive rearrangements. Sourced from immuneACCESS, this table was stored by TCRdb with only in-frame sequences that have V and J called. A share of the clones is absent; for the studies checked, an unresolved V gene accounts for under half, and the remainder has no known explanation. V and J calls and clone size are those listed in that table; D and trimming were worked out from the DNA. The sample yields 200,000 to 250,000 clones; over 75% were counted once. Around 2% of the sample lies in the top ten.

Based on the germline V gene, the CDR1 and CDR2 sequences are SGHRS and YFSETQ. V is shortened by 4 bases, J by 0 bases, and the region joining them spans 14 bases. From the cysteine up to the phenylalanine, the CDR3 has a length of 16 residues. CDR3 DNA only is kept here, 48 bases in frame from base 1. A second Seattle source provided samples from volunteer blood donors who had recovered from COVID-19. Whole blood was collected in K2EDTA tubes by collaborating institutions according to the institutions' own protocols. Collaborator samples were shipped for TCRbeta analysis as frozen whole blood, isolated PBMCs, or DNA extracted from either sample type. Comments on this clone: Its antigen target is currently unknown. Base qualities are not recorded, but no much larger clone differs from it by a single base.

This chain joins TRBV5-1 to TRBJ1-3, with no reliable assignment of the D segment. This clonotype was sampled from a man younger than 45 who had recovered from COVID-19. The specimen sequenced was peripheral blood. The DNA sequence follows: TGCGCCAGCAGCCTATCGACATTACTCTCTGGAAACACCATATATTTT. Translated, it gives CASSLSTLLSGNTIYF.